What follows are 13 T cell receptor beta chains derived from one specimen sequenced in a study of cytomegalovirus exposure and HLA in healthy donors. A multiplex PCR was run with 60 Vbeta primers and 13 Jbeta primers. TCRdb's table, derived via immunoSEQ multiplex PCR, lists solely in-frame clones and lacks some. Listed are 150,000 to 200,000 clones; 0.79% falls within the top ten. The source material was PBMCs. The source of these receptors is a woman under 30 in good health and CMV-seropositive.

As regards this clone: The sample contains more than one DNA sequence encoding this CDR3. The chain employs TRBV14 and TRBJ2-5; TRBD2 is a possible D gene (6 bases). CDR3 length equals 11 residues. CDR1 is SGHDN and CDR2 is FVKESK in the germline V gene. V dropped 1 base and J dropped 11 bases, with 8 bases sitting between them. CDR3 loop: CASSQGGEQYF. CDR3 in DNA: TGTGCCAGCAGCCAAGGGGGGGAGCAGTACTTC.

The chain is built from TRBV7-9 and TRBJ2-5, with 7 bases fitting TRBD2. Germline CDR1 reads SEHNR; CDR2 reads FQNEAQ (reference sequence). V shed 5 bases, J shed 4 bases, and the junction held 4 bases outside the gene matches. CDR3 length equals 13 residues. This chain's CDR3 is CASSSSGRETQYF. The CDR3 DNA reads TGTGCCAGCAGCAGTAGCGGGCGAGAGACCCAGTACTTC.

The rearrangement joins TRBV19 to TRBJ1-2; D is unresolved. The CDR3 is 10 residues long. Germline V CDR1 and CDR2: LNHDA, SQIVND (reference sequence). Here the CDR3 reads CGAGYYGYTF. The CDR3 bases are TGTGGCGCGGGGTACTATGGCTACACCTTC.

CDR3 sequence: CASTRGRDEKLFF. The CDR3 bases are TGTGCCAGCACCAGGGGGCGAGATGAAAAACTGTTTTTT. This chain joins TRBV6-1 and TRBJ1-4; 8 nucleotides agree with TRBD1. Germline CDR1 reads MNHNS; CDR2 reads SASEGT. V gave up 7 bases and J gave up 6 bases; unmatched junction bases: 4. The CDR3 is 13 residues long.

V and J are TRBV4-1 and TRBJ1-5, with D tentatively TRBD1 (6 bases). CDR3 size: 16 residues. In germline, CDR1 is MGHRA, CDR2 YSYEKL. Trimming removed 0 bases at V and 3 bases at J, with 12 bases between. The CDR3 spells CASSQDPGTINQPQHF. The CDR3, as DNA: TGCGCCAGCAGCCAAGACCCCGGGACAATCAATCAGCCCCAGCATTTT.

This chain joins TRBV19 and TRBJ2-7; 9 bases are a match to TRBD2. Germline V gives CDR1 LNHDA, CDR2 SQIVND (reference sequence). V lost 3 bases and J lost 1; bases outside the gene matches: 4. The CDR3 has 15 residues. In nucleotides, the CDR3 is TGTGCCAGTAGTATCGAAGCGGGGGGTTCCTACGAGCAGTACTTC. The encoded protein is CASSIEAGGSYEQYF. Filled out from reference TRBV19 and TRBJ2-7, the complete variable domain reads DGGITQSPKYLFRKEGQNVTLSCEQNLNHDAMYWYRQDPGQGLRLIYYSQIVNDFQKGDIAEGYSVSREKKESFPLTVTSAQKNPTAFYLCASSIEAGGSYEQYFGPGTRLTVT.

The chain recombines TRBV7-2 with TRBJ2-3; TRBD2 is a possible D gene (6 bases). The length of the CDR3 is 18 residues. Germline CDR1 and CDR2: SGHTA and FQGNSA. V shed 1 base and J shed 2 bases, with 19 bases lying between them. CDR3 DNA sequence: TGTGCCAGCAGCTTAGGAGCCCCCGGGAGCGGAATCACAGATACGCAGTATTTT. This encodes CASSLGAPGSGITDTQYF.

The rearrangement uses TRBV11-2 and TRBJ2-7; D is perhaps TRBD1 (6 bases). Germline CDR1 and CDR2: SGHAT and FQNNGV. This CDR3 region has 15 residues. Trimming pared 1 base from V and 0 bases from J, leaving 10 bases between. The CDR3 protein is CASSLGGLFSYEQYF. CDR3 DNA: TGTGCCAGCAGCTTAGGGGGGCTTTTCTCCTACGAGCAGTACTTC.

The chain has TRBV5-1 and TRBJ1-3; D remains ambiguous. The V and J ends lost 4 bases and 1 base respectively, with 9 bases between them. This CDR3 region has 14 residues. Germline values: CDR1 SGHRS, CDR2 YFSETQ. This chain's CDR3 is CASSPSASGNTIYF. The CDR3 nucleotides read TGCGCCAGCAGCCCGAGCGCTTCTGGAAACACCATATATTTT.

The chain uses TRBV10-1 and TRBJ1-1; 9 bases are a match to TRBD1. Trimming at V came to 6 bases and at J to 5 bases, leaving 13 bases not matched to a gene. The CDR3 runs 16 residues. Germline lookup yields CDR1 WNHNN and CDR2 SYGVQD (reference sequence). CDR3 in DNA: TGCGCCAGCAGCGATCCCCGGGGACAGGGTAAAACTGAAGCTTTCTTT. This sequence encodes CASSDPRGQGKTEAFF.

The V gene is TRBV2, the J gene TRBJ1-3; TRBD1 might be the D (5 bases). The germline V gene encodes CDR1 SNHLY and CDR2 FYNNEI. Trimming left V 4 bases short and J 0 bases short, with 13 bases between. The CDR3 is 16 amino acids. CDR3 sequence: CASSGQGPFSGNTIYF. CDR3 in DNA: TGTGCCAGCAGTGGTCAGGGCCCCTTCTCTGGAAACACCATATATTTT.

This chain's CDR3 is CAISESKGERTDTQYF. The CDR3 bases are TGTGCCATCAGTGAGTCAAAAGGGGAAAGGACAGATACGCAGTATTTT. The chain links TRBV10-3 to TRBJ2-3, with a possible D match to TRBD1 (5 bases). CDR3 length equals 16 residues. Germline V CDR1 and CDR2: ENHRY, SYGVKD. V dropped 0 bases and J dropped 3 bases, with 13 bases sitting between them.

This chain uses TRBV11-3 with TRBJ1-1; D unclear. Deletions cut 5 bases from V and 0 bases from J, with 10 bases between. This CDR3 spans 14 amino acids. CDR1 SGHNT and CDR2 YENEEA come from the germline V gene. This chain's CDR3 is CASSPGGLNTEAFF. The CDR3 nucleotides are TGTGCCAGCAGCCCGGGAGGTTTGAACACTGAAGCTTTCTTT. The whole variable domain, filled in from reference TRBV11-3 and TRBJ1-1, reads EAGVVQSPRYKIIEKKQPVAFWCNPISGHNTLYWYLQNLGQGPELLIRYENEEAVDDSQLPKDRFSAERLKGVDSTLKIQPAELGDSAVYLCASSPGGLNTEAFFGQGTRLTVV.